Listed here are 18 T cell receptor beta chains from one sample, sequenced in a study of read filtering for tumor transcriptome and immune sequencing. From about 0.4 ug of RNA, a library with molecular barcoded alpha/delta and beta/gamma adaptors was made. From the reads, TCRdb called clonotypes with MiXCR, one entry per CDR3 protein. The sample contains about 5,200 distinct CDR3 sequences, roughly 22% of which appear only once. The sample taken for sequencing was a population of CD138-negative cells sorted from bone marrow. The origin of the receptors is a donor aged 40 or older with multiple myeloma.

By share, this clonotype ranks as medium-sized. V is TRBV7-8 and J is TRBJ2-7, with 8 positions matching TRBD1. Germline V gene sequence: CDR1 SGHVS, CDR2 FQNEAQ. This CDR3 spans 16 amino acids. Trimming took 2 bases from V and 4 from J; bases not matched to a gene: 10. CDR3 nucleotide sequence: TGTGCCAGCAGCTTAAACGACAGGGGACTTATTTACGAGCAGTACTTC. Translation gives CASSLNDRGLIYEQYF.

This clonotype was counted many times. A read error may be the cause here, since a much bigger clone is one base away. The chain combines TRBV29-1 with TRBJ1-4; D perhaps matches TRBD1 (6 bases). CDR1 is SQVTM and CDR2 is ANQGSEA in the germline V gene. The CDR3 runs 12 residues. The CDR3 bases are TGCAGCGCCCGGGACAATTTTGAAAAACGGTTTTTT. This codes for CSARDNFEKRFF.

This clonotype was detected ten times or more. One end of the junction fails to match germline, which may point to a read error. CDR3 protein: CASKGVESEKRFF. Here the CDR3 DNA reads TGTGCCAGCAAGGGGGTGGAAAGCGAAAAACGGTTTTTT. The chain employs TRBV12-3 or TRBV12-4 and TRBJ1-4; possibly TRBD1 for D (6 bases). CDR3 length equals 13 residues.

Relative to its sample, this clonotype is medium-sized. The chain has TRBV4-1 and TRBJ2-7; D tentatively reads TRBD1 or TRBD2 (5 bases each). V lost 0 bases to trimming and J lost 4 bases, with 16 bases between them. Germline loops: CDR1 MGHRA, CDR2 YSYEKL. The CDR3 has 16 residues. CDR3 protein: CASSQERDESWYEQYF. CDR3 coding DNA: TGCGCCAGCAGCCAAGAACGGGACGAGTCGTGGTACGAGCAGTACTTC.

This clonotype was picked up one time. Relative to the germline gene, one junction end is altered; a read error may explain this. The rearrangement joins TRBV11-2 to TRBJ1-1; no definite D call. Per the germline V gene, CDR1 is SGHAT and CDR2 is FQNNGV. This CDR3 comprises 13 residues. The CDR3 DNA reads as TGTGCCTGCAGCTTAATTATATCCGAAAGGGCTCCCTTT. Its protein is CACSLIISERAPF.

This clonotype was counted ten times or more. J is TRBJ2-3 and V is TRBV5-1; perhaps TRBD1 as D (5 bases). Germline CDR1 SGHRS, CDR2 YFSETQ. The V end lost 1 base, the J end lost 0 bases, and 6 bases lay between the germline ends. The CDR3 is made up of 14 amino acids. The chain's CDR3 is CASSLRQSTDTQYF. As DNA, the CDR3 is TGCGCCAGCAGCTTGAGACAGAGCACAGATACGCAGTATTTT.

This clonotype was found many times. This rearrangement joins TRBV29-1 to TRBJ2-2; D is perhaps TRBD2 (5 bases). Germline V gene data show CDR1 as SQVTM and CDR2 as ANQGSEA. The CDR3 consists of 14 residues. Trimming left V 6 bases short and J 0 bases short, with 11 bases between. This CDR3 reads CSVEMTTNTGELFF. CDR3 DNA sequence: TGCAGCGTCGAAATGACTACGAACACCGGGGAGCTGTTTTTT.

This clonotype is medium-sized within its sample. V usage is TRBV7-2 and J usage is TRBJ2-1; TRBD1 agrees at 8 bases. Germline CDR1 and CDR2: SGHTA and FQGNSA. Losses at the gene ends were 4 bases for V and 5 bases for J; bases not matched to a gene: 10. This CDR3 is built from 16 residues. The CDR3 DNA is TGTGCCAGCAGCTCAACTACAGGGGGAATTAACAATGAGCAGTTCTTC. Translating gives CASSSTTGGINNEQFF. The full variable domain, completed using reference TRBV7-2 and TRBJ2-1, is GAGVSQSPSNKVTEKGKDVELRCDPISGHTALYWYRQSLGQGLEFLIYFQGNSAPDKSGLPSDRFSAERTGGSVSTLTIQRTQQEDSAVYLCASSSTTGGINNEQFFGPGTRLTVL.

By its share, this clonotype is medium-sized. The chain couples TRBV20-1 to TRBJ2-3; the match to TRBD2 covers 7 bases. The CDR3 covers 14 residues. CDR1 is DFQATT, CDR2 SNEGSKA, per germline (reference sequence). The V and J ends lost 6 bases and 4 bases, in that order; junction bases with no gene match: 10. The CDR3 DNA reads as TGCAGTGCCTCCGGACTAGGACTAGCAGATACGCAGTATTTT. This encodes CSASGLGLADTQYF.

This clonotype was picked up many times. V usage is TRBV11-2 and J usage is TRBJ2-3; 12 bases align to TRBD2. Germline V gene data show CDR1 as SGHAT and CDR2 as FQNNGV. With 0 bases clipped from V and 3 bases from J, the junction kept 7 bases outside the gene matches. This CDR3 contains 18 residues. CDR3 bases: TGTGCCAGCAGCTTAGATCTGGGTCTAGCGGGAGGGACAGATACGCAGTATTTT. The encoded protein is CASSLDLGLAGGTDTQYF.

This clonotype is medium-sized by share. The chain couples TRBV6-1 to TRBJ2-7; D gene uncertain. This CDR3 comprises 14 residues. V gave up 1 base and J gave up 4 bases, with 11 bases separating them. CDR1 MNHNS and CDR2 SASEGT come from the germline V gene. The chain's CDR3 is CASSEEGARYEQYF. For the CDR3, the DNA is TGTGCCAGCAGTGAAGAAGGAGCTAGGTACGAGCAGTACTTC.

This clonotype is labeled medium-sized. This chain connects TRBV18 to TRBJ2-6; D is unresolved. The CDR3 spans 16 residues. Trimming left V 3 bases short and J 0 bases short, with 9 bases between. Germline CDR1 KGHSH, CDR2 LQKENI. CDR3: CASSPVGYSGANVLTF. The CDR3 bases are TGTGCCAGCTCACCGGTGGGTTACTCTGGGGCCAACGTCCTGACTTTC.

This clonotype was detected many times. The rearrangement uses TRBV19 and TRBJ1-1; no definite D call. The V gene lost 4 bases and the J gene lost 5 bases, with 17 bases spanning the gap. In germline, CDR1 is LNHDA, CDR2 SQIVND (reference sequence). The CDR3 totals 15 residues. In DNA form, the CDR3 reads TGTGCCAGTAGTACCCGCCATGGAGTTTATACTGAAGCTTTCTTT. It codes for CASSTRHGVYTEAFF. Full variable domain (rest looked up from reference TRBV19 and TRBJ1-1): DGGITQSPKYLFRKEGQNVTLSCEQNLNHDAMYWYRQDPGQGLRLIYYSQIVNDFQKGDIAEGYSVSREKKESFPLTVTSAQKNPTAFYLCASSTRHGVYTEAFFGQGTRLTVV.

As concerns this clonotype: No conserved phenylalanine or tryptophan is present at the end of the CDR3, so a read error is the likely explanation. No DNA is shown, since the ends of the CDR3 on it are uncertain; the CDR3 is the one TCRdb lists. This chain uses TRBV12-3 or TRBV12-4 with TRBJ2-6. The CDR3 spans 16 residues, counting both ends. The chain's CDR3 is CASSPDLSSGANVLTS.

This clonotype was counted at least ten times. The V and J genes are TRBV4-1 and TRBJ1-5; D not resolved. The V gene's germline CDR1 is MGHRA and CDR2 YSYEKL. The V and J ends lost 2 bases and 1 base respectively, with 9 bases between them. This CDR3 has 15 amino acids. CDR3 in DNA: TGCGCCAGCAGCCAAAACCTTATAAGCAATCAGCCCCAGCATTTT. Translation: CASSQNLISNQPQHF.

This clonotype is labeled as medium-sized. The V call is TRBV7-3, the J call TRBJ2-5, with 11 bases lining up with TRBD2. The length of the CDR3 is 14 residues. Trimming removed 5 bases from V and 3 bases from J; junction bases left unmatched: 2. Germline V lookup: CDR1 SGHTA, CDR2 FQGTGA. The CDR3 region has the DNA TGTGCCAGCAGCCGGGGACTAGCGGAAGAGACCCAGTACTTC. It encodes CASSRGLAEETQYF. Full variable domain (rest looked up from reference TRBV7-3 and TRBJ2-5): GAGVSQTPSNKVTEKGKYVELRCDPISGHTALYWYRQSLGQGPEFLIYFQGTGAADDSGLPNDRFFAVRPEGSVSTLKIQRTERGDSAVYLCASSRGLAEETQYFGPGTRLLVL.

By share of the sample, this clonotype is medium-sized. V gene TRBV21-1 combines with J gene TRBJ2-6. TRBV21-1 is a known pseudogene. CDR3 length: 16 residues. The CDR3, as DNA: TGTGCCAGCAGCTGGGCTCCAATCTCTGGGGCCAACGTCCTGACTTTC. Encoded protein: CASSWAPISGANVLTF.

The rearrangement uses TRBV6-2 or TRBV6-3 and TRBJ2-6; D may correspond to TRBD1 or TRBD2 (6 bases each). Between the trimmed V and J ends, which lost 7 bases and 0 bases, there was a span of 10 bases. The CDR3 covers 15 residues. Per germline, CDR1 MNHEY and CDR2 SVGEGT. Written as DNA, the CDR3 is TGTGCCAGCATCGAGGGGGGCTCTGGGGCCAACGTCCTGACTTTC. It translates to CASIEGGSGANVLTF.